A single sample gave rise to the 8 T cell receptor beta chains below, sequenced in a study of response to subunit inactivated influenza vaccine (dated by TCRdb to 2017 to 2018). Libraries were constructed by RT-PCR. This sample was sequenced with an Illumina HiSeq 2500. The public reads were reprocessed in TCRdb via fastp at Q25 and MiXCR, keeping in-frame beta chains. Records with the same CDR3 protein are collapsed into one entry carrying the most frequent genes and DNA. Within this sample are approximately 530,000 distinct CDR3 sequences, with less than 10% of them counted one time only. Roughly 13% of the sample rests with the top ten. The sequenced sample was PBMCs from blood, obtained less than 30 months after vaccination. The origin of the receptors is a man aged 50 to 75 who received an inactivated influenza vaccine. Donor details come from another sample of the same person, matched by shared clones.

The rearrangement uses TRBV12-3 or TRBV12-4 and TRBJ1-2; 7 nucleotides match TRBD1. Trimming took 4 bases from V and 7 from J; bases not matched to a gene: 15. This CDR3 comprises 16 residues. The CDR3 DNA reads TGTGCCAGCAGTTACAGAGCCGGACAGGCACCCAGTGGCTACACCTTC. It specifies CASSYRAGQAPSGYTF.

This clonotype was observed many times. The chain employs TRBV5-1 and TRBJ2-5, with D unclear. V lost 0 bases and J lost 0, with 6 bases in between. The germline V gene has CDR1 SGHRS and CDR2 YFSETQ. This CDR3 contains 14 residues. CDR3: CASSLGQHQETQYF. The CDR3 DNA is TGCGCCAGCAGCTTGGGTCAGCACCAAGAGACCCAGTACTTC.

The chain joins TRBV20-1 to TRBJ2-6, with a tentative D call TRBD2 (6 bases). Germline V gives CDR1 DFQATT, CDR2 SNEGSKA (reference sequence). This CDR3 has 16 residues. Trimming cost V 0 bases and J 3 bases, with 12 bases left between them. Here the CDR3 reads CSARDGGTDGANVLTF. The CDR3 DNA reads as TGCAGTGCTAGAGATGGGGGGACCGATGGGGCCAACGTCCTGACTTTC.

There are a few counts of this clonotype. This chain connects TRBV7-2 to TRBJ1-2; weak D call: TRBD1 (5 bases). Germline V gene lookup returns CDR1 SGHTA and CDR2 FQGNSA. V gave up 4 bases and J gave up 5 bases, with 17 bases separating them. CDR3 length: 15 residues. In DNA form, the CDR3 reads TGTGCCAGCAGCTCGTGGAGGGGCGGTTCTTATGGCTACACCTTC. It specifies CASSSWRGGSYGYTF. Supplemented by reference TRBV7-2 and TRBJ1-2, the full variable domain reads GAGVSQSPSNKVTEKGKDVELRCDPISGHTALYWYRQSLGQGLEFLIYFQGNSAPDKSGLPSDRFSAERTGGSVSTLTIQRTQQEDSAVYLCASSSWRGGSYGYTFGSGTRLTVV.

In its sample, this clonotype was seen many times. The genes are TRBV5-1 and TRBJ2-7, with a weak D call TRBD2 (6 bases). There are 16 residues in the CDR3. Germline CDR1 SGHRS, CDR2 YFSETQ. Trimming took 3 bases from V and 0 from J, leaving 16 bases between them. In DNA, the CDR3 is TGCGCCAGCAGCTCTGGAGGGGTTCCTCACTCCTACGAGCAGTACTTC. It yields the protein CASSSGGVPHSYEQYF.

This clonotype was observed at least ten times. This chain connects TRBV5-4 to TRBJ1-1; D is possibly TRBD1 (5 bases). The V end lost 4 bases, the J end lost 4 bases, and 17 bases lay between the germline ends. Germline lookup yields CDR1 SGHNT and CDR2 YYREEE (reference sequence). This CDR3 is 15 amino acids long. CDR3 DNA: TGTGCCAGCAGCAATCAGGGTAGGGCGGGCACTGAAGCTTTCTTT. It codes for CASSNQGRAGTEAFF.

This clonotype was seen more than once but under ten times. The chain uses TRBV6-2 or TRBV6-3 and TRBJ2-1; 9 bases are shared with TRBD1. V lost 5 bases to trimming and J lost 4 bases; unmatched junction nucleotides: 6. The CDR3 is 15 residues long. Germline assignment: CDR1 MNHEY and CDR2 SVGEGT. The CDR3 region is CASSIQGAGYNEQFF. CDR3 DNA sequence: TGTGCCAGCAGTATACAGGGGGCGGGATACAATGAGCAGTTCTTC.

The V gene is TRBV12-3 or TRBV12-4, the J gene TRBJ1-1, with TRBD1 as a possible D gene (5 bases). The CDR3 contains 14 residues. Between the trimmed V and J ends, which lost 8 bases and 0 bases, there was a span of 13 bases. CDR3 in amino acids: CASSMGVLNTEAFF. DNA of the CDR3: TGTGCCAGCTCAATGGGGGTGCTGAACACTGAAGCTTTCTTT.